What follows are 21 T cell receptor beta chains derived from one specimen sequenced in a study of blood T cell repertoires in COVID-19. Libraries were prepared by immunoSEQ multiplex PCR; TCRdb keeps only in-frame clonotypes and omits some of them. The repertoire includes about 210,000 clones, around 86% of them detected once, and approximately 7.3% sits in the top ten. Sequencing used PBMCs or T cells enriched from blood (not recorded which). The receptors were sampled from a man aged 25-45 years in a cohort exposed to, infected with or recovered from COVID-19 (not recorded which).

This sequence joins TRBV6-5 and TRBJ1-2; 7 bases agree with TRBD1. The CDR3 is 16 amino acids. After removal of 2 bases from V and 8 bases from J, the junction contained 14 bases not matched to a gene. Germline V lookup: CDR1 MNHEY, CDR2 SVGAGI. This CDR3 reads CASSYSPGQRLLGYTF. CDR3 bases: TGTGCCAGCAGTTACAGCCCGGGACAGCGACTTTTAGGCTACACCTTC.

The chain uses TRBV7-9 and TRBJ2-5; tentatively, D is TRBD1 (5 bases). The V gene lost 5 bases and the J gene lost 3 bases, with 16 bases spanning the gap. CDR3 length equals 15 residues. Germline V lookup: CDR1 SEHNR, CDR2 FQNEAQ (reference sequence). The CDR3, as DNA: TGTGCCAGCAGCCCAGACAGCCTGCTAAAAGAGACCCAGTACTTC. It codes for CASSPDSLLKETQYF.

This chain joins TRBV2 and TRBJ2-3, with TRBD2 identical over 12 bases. CDR3 length equals 22 residues. J was trimmed by 1 base and V by 0 bases; bases with no gene match: 17. The V gene's germline CDR1 is SNHLY and CDR2 FYNNEI. In DNA form, the CDR3 reads TGTGCCAGCAGTGAAGCAGGGAACGGGGGCCTAGCGGGAGGGCCTGGCACAGATACGCAGTATTTT. Residues: CASSEAGNGGLAGGPGTDTQYF.

This chain uses TRBV7-2 with TRBJ2-7; D is uncertain. Trimming removed 3 bases from V and 4 bases from J, with 10 bases in between. CDR3 length equals 13 residues. Germline CDR1 SGHTA, CDR2 FQGNSA. Written as DNA, the CDR3 is TGTGCCAGCAGCTTTGCGGAGTATTACGAGCAGTACTTC. Translation: CASSFAEYYEQYF.

The CDR3 protein is CASSIRLALKFYEQYF. The CDR3 bases are TGTGCCAGTAGTATTAGACTAGCGCTTAAGTTCTACGAGCAGTACTTC. This chain links TRBV19 with TRBJ2-7; 8 nucleotides line up with TRBD2. The V segment lost 3 bases and the J segment 3 bases; nucleotides outside the gene matches: 10. CDR3 length: 16 residues. The germline CDR1 and CDR2 sequences are LNHDA and SQIVND (reference sequence).

The chain uses TRBV11-2 and TRBJ2-5; 9 nucleotides align to TRBD2. This CDR3 contains 12 residues. V gave up 6 bases and J gave up 4 bases; unmatched junction bases: 0. The V gene's germline CDR1 is SGHAT and CDR2 FQNNGV. DNA of the CDR3: TGTGCCAGCAGAGCGGGAGGAGAGACCCAGTACTTC. The encoded protein is CASRAGGETQYF.

This clone was seen only a few times. This chain uses TRBV4-1 with TRBJ2-7, with D hard to call. Germline lookup yields CDR1 MGHRA and CDR2 YSYEKL. Trimming stripped 0 bases from V and 3 bases from J, with 12 bases between. The CDR3 is 15 residues long. The CDR3 coding sequence is TGCGCCAGCAGCCAAGAGGCCAGACTCCTCTACGAGCAGTACTTC. Translating gives CASSQEARLLYEQYF.

The CDR3 nucleotides are TGCGCCAGCAGCCAAGATCACCTCGGGACAGACAAAGCTTTCTTT. This gives the protein CASSQDHLGTDKAFF. The chain employs TRBV4-1 and TRBJ1-1; 7 bases are shared with TRBD1. After removal of 0 bases from V and 9 bases from J, the junction contained 10 bases not matched to a gene. Per germline, CDR1 MGHRA and CDR2 YSYEKL. This CDR3 has 15 amino acids.

The V gene is TRBV20-1, the J gene TRBJ2-1, with D possibly TRBD1 on 6 matching bases. The CDR3 covers 11 residues. Per the germline V gene, CDR1 is DFQATT and CDR2 is SNEGSKA (reference sequence). The V and J ends lost 2 bases and 10 bases respectively, with 9 bases between them. CDR3 loop: CSARSDREQFF. The CDR3 DNA is TGCAGTGCTAGATCCGACAGGGAGCAGTTCTTC.

This clone appeared a few times. This sequence joins TRBV4-1 and TRBJ1-1; TRBD1 agrees at 10 bases. V was clipped by 2 bases and J by 4 bases; unmatched bases: 7. CDR1 and CDR2 from the germline V gene are MGHRA and YSYEKL. CDR3 length equals 16 residues. CDR3 residues: CASSQRQGARVTEAFF. The DNA of the CDR3 is TGCGCCAGCAGCCAACGACAGGGGGCGCGTGTCACTGAAGCTTTCTTT.

The chain joins TRBV9 to TRBJ2-1, with TRBD2 matching over 7 bases. After removal of 6 bases from V and 0 bases from J, the junction contained 15 bases not matched to a gene. Germline V CDR1 and CDR2: SGDLS, YYNGEE. This CDR3 region has 18 residues. The CDR3 loop is CASTRLGGTTSSYNEQFF. CDR3 in DNA: TGTGCCAGCACCCGCCTGGGGGGGACCACCAGCTCCTACAATGAGCAGTTCTTC.

As regards this clone: Other DNA sequences from this sample encode an identical CDR3 as well. The chain joins TRBV7-9 to TRBJ2-7, with D perhaps matching TRBD1 (6 bases). This CDR3 contains 12 residues. The germline CDR1 and CDR2 sequences are SEHNR and FQNEAQ (reference sequence). V lost 4 bases and J 4 bases, leaving 8 bases between the germline ends. CDR3 nucleotide sequence: TGTGCCAGCAGCTCACAGGGTTACGAGCAGTACTTC. It codes for CASSSQGYEQYF.

This rearrangement joins TRBV7-2 to TRBJ2-7, with 9 bases identical to TRBD1. The CDR3 is 16 amino acids. Trimming removed 2 bases from V and 1 base from J; junction bases left unmatched: 6. CDR1 is SGHTA, CDR2 FQGNSA, per germline. The DNA of the CDR3 is TGTGCCAGCAGCTTACATGGGACAGGGCCTTCCTACGAGCAGTACTTC. This translates into CASSLHGTGPSYEQYF.

The V gene is TRBV27, the J gene TRBJ2-7, with 14 bases that match TRBD2. The CDR3 loop spans 20 amino acids. V dropped 3 bases and J dropped 6; count of bases not matched to a gene: 19. Germline V lookup: CDR1 MNHEY, CDR2 SMNVEV (reference sequence). The CDR3 coding sequence is TGTGCCAGCAGTTTTTATCCGACTAGCGGGAGGGTCACCAAGGGTTTCGAGCAGTACTTC. Protein sequence: CASSFYPTSGRVTKGFEQYF.

The V gene is TRBV18, the J gene TRBJ2-7; the match to TRBD1 covers 10 bases. The ends lost 5 bases at V and 5 bases at J; junction bases unmatched: 6. The CDR3 is 14 amino acids. CDR1 KGHSH and CDR2 LQKENI come from the germline V gene. CDR3 protein: CASSSQGQGNEQYF. CDR3 bases: TGTGCCAGCTCATCACAGGGACAGGGGAACGAGCAGTACTTC.

The chain couples TRBV19 to TRBJ2-2; D gene unclear. The CDR3 sequence is 12 residues long. V dropped 5 bases and J dropped 4 bases, with 5 bases sitting between them. Germline CDR1 and CDR2: LNHDA and SQIVND (reference sequence). The CDR3, as DNA: TGTGCCAGTAGTCAAGCCACCGGGGAGCTGTTTTTT. The encoded protein is CASSQATGELFF.

The rearrangement uses TRBV7-9 and TRBJ1-4, with TRBD1 matching over 8 bases. The CDR3 length is 16 residues. Germline V gene data show CDR1 as SEHNR and CDR2 as FQNEAQ (reference sequence). J gave up 3 bases and V 5 bases, and 8 bases lay outside the gene matches. DNA for the CDR3: TGTGCCAGCAGCCTCAGGACAGGGCGATCTAATGAAAAACTGTTTTTT. Protein: CASSLRTGRSNEKLFF.

The rearrangement links TRBV3-1 (or the pseudogene TRBV3-2) to TRBJ2-2; possibly TRBD2 for D (5 bases). This CDR3 is built from 14 residues. Per the germline V gene, CDR1 is LGHDT and CDR2 is YNNKEL (reference sequence). The V and J ends lost 4 bases and 4 bases respectively, with 10 bases between them. As DNA, the CDR3 is TGTGCCAGCAGCCCAACTAGGGCCACCGGGGAGCTGTTTTTT. Its translation: CASSPTRATGELFF.

The CDR3 DNA reads TGCGCCAGCAGTGAAGGGACAGGGAACACTGAAGCTTTCTTT. Protein product: CASSEGTGNTEAFF. The V call is TRBV10-1, the J call TRBJ1-1, with 8 bases matching TRBD1. The CDR3 length is 14 residues. Germline CDR1 reads WNHNN; CDR2 reads SYGVQD (reference sequence). J lost 1 base, V lost 3 bases, and 1 base had no gene match.

The genes are TRBV5-1 and TRBJ2-1, with 8 nucleotides matching TRBD2. Germline CDR1 reads SGHRS; CDR2 reads YFSETQ. Trimming cost V 0 bases and J 4 bases; bases outside gene matches: 3. The CDR3 covers 15 residues. The CDR3 nucleotides read TGCGCCAGCAGCTTGGGACTAGCGCCTTACAATGAGCAGTTCTTC. It encodes CASSLGLAPYNEQFF.

The rearrangement uses TRBV7-8 and TRBJ2-7; 7 positions agree with TRBD2. J was trimmed by 4 bases and V by 1 base; bases with no gene match: 10. Germline assignment: CDR1 SGHVS and CDR2 FQNEAQ. This CDR3 comprises 16 residues. This CDR3 reads CASSLEQRGGSYEQYF. In DNA form, the CDR3 reads TGTGCCAGCAGCTTAGAACAGCGGGGCGGTTCATACGAGCAGTACTTC.